The TCR beta chain described here comes from a study of blood T cell repertoires in COVID-19. Study members were between roughly 18 and 100 years old and lived in 20 to 30 US regions. Cohort assignment relied on participant-reported clinical history. Donors in Cohort 3 who had recovered were those with two negative PCRs, healthcare professional clearance, or resolution of their symptoms. CDR3 length equals 16 residues. The V gene end was trimmed by 6 bases and the J gene end by 0 bases; junction bases not matched to a gene: 7. CDR1 is WSHSY and CDR2 is SAAADI in the germline V gene. Original analysis: The authors estimated nucleated cell counts from reference gene primer amplification. This table comes from immunoSEQ multiplex PCR, and its TCRdb copy is limited to in-frame clones, with some not included. The DNA gave D and trimming, while V, J and clone size come from that table. This table has fewer than 350,000 clones, 85% appearing once.

This chain uses TRBV10-2 with TRBJ2-2; 7 nucleotides line up with TRBD1. The source is a woman aged 50 to 60 who had recovered from COVID-19. The sample was PBMCs or T cells enriched from blood (not recorded which). CDR3 nucleotide sequence: TGCGCCAGCAGGAGAGACAGGGTAGCGAACACCGGGGAGCTGTTTTTT. As protein: CASRRDRVANTGELFF.